This is a list of T cell receptor beta chains from one sample in a study of early T cells in non-severe SARS-CoV-2 infection. TCRdb ran MiXCR on the 5' RACE reads and lists one entry per CDR3 protein. The sample yields 50,000 to 70,000 distinct CDR3 sequences, around 9% seen once. Input material: whole blood. These TCRs come from an adult who was a healthcare worker with PCR-confirmed SARS-CoV-2 infection or an uninfected control (not recorded which). Both conserved end residues are part of each CDR3. D genes are given only for firm matches. Size tells how often a clone was seen (once, few, many) or the class of an expanded clone, and some rows leave it out.

TRBD1	TRBV28	many	TRBJ2-2	TGTGCCAGCAGTTCCCGGACAGGTTACACCGGGGAGCTGTTTTTT	CASSSRTGYTGELFF
-	TRBV9	-	TRBJ2-3	TGTGCCAGCAGCAAACAGATAGCTTACACAGATACGCAGTATTTT	CASSKQIAYTDTQYF
TRBD2	TRBV4-1	few	TRBJ2-7	TGCGCCAGCAGCCAAGATACTAGCGGGGGGTACGAGCAGTACTTC	CASSQDTSGGYEQYF
TRBD2	TRBV29-1	few	TRBJ2-1	TGCAGCGTTGAAGGAGCTAGCGGGAGGGTCTACAATGAGCAGTTCTTC	CSVEGASGRVYNEQFF
TRBD2	TRBV2	many	TRBJ2-1	TGTGCCAGCAGCCCCGCGGAGCGGGGCCTCAATGAGCAGTTCTTC	CASSPAERGLNEQFF
-	TRBV7-9	-	TRBJ2-3	TGTGCCAGCAGCATAGGCTGGACTGTGGCAGATACGCAGTATTTT	CASSIGWTVADTQYF
-	TRBV5-1	many	TRBJ2-5	TGCGCCAGCAGCTCTGACCCGGGCACGCAAGAGACCCAGTACTTC	CASSSDPGTQETQYF
TRBD1	TRBV7-2	few	TRBJ2-1	TGTGCCAGCAGCCGGGACAGCCTTTACAATGAGCAGTTCTTC	CASSRDSLYNEQFF
TRBD2	TRBV12-5	-	TRBJ2-1	TGTGCTAGTGGTTTGCTAGCGGGCTCCTACAATGAGCAGTTCTTC	CASGLLAGSYNEQFF
-	TRBV28	many	TRBJ1-4	TGTGCCAGCAACCTACAGATGGGGCGCGAAAAACTGTTTTTT	CASNLQMGREKLFF
TRBD1	TRBV11-2	-	TRBJ1-1	TGTGCCAGTCCCCAGGGGGGGGGCGAAACGCTGGTGGTAGCTTTCTTT	CASPQGGGETLVVAFF
-	TRBV6-2/TRBV6-3	many	TRBJ1-2	TGTGCCAGCAGTTACTCGACAAACTATGGCTACACCTTC	CASSYSTNYGYTF
-	TRBV19	-	TRBJ2-1	TGTGCCAGTAGTATAAACCAGGGGCAGGGCAATGAGCAGTTCTTC	CASSINQGQGNEQFF
-	TRBV28	few	TRBJ1-1	TGTGCCAGCAGTCAATTGAACACTGAAGCTTTCTTT	CASSQLNTEAFF
-	TRBV6-5	many	TRBJ1-6	TGTGCCAGCGGTCCCTCTTATAATTCACCCCTCCACTTT	CASGPSYNSPLHF
-	TRBV20-1	many	TRBJ2-7	TGCAGTGTGGAGGAGCGCTCCTACGAGCAGTACTTC	CSVEERSYEQYF
-	TRBV9	few	TRBJ2-1	TGTGCCAGCAACCTAGAGGGGGCCTACAATGAGCAGTTCTTC	CASNLEGAYNEQFF
-	TRBV24-1	many	TRBJ2-7	TGTGCCACCAGTGATTTGTTGCTGGGACGCTACGAGCAGTACTTC	CATSDLLLGRYEQYF